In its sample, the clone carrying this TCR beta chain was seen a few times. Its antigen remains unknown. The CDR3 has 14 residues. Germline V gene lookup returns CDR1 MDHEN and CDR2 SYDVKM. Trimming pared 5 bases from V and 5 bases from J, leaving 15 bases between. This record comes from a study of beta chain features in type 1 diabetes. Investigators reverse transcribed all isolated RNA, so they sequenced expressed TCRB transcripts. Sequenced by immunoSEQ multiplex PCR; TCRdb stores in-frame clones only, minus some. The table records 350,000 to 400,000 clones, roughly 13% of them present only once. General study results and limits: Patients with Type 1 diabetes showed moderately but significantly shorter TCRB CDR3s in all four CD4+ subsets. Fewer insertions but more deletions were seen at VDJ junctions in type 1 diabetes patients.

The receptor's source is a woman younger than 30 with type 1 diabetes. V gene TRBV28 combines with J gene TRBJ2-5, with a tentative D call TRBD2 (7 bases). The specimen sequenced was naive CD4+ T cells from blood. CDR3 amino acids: CASSPGGRQETQYF. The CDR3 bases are TGTGCCAGCAGTCCCGGGGGGCGGCAGGAGACCCAGTACTTC.